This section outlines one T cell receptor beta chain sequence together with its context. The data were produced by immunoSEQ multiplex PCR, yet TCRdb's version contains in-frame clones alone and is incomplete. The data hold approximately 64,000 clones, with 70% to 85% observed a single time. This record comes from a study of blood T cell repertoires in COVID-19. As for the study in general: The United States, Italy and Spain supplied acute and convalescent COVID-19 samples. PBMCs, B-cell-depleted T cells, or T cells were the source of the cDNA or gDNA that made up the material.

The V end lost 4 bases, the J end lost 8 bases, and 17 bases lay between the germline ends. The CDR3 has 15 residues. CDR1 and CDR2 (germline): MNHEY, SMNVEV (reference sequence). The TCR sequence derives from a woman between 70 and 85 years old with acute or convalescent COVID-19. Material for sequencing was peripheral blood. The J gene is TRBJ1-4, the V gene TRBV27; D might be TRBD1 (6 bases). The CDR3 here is CASSSLGSGEEKLFF. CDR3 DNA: TGTGCCAGCAGTTCCCTCGGGTCAGGGGAGGAAAAACTGTTTTTT.